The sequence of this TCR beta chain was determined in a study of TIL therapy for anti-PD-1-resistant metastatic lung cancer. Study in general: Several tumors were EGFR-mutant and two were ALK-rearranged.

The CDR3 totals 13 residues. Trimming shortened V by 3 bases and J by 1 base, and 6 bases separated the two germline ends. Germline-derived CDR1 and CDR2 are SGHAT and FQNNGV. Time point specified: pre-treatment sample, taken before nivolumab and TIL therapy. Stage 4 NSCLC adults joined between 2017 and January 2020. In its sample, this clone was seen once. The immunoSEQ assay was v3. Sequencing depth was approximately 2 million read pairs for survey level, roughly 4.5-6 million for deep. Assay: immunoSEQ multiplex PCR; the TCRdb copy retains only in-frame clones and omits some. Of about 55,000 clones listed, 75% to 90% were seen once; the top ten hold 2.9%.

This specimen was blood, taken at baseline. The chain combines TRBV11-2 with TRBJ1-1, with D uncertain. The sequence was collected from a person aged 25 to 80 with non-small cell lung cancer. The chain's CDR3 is CASSLFGNTEAFF. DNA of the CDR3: TGTGCCAGCAGCTTGTTCGGGAACACTGAAGCTTTCTTT. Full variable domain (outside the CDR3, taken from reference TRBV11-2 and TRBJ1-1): EAGVAQSPRYKIIEKRQSVAFWCNPISGHATLYWYQQILGQGPKLLIQFQNNGVVDDSQLPKDRFSAERLKGVDSTLKIQPAKLEDSAVYLCASSLFGNTEAFFGQGTRLTVV.